Shown below are 18 T cell receptor beta chains from a single sample sequenced in a study of patients and donors after allogeneic stem cell transplantation. MiXCR, applied by TCRdb to the RT-PCR reads, yields one record per CDR3 protein. Found here are roughly 880,000 distinct CDR3 sequences, about a sixth of them singletons; the top ten hold under 6.5%. Material for sequencing was blood, either unsorted or a sorted T cell fraction (not recorded which). Source of these receptors: a human donor who was either an allogeneic HSCT recipient or a stem cell or donor lymphocyte infusion donor (not recorded which). It is not recorded whose cells these are; they may come from a transplant donor.

This chain connects TRBV7-3 to TRBJ1-1; 8 bases line up with TRBD1. Germline V CDR1 and CDR2: SGHTA, FQGTGA. This CDR3 spans 16 amino acids. V lost 4 bases and J lost 1; bases outside the gene matches: 8. The CDR3 reads CASSSGAGTGNTEAFF. The CDR3 coding sequence is TGTGCCAGCAGCTCAGGGGCCGGGACAGGGAACACTGAAGCTTTCTTT.

The genes are TRBV15 and TRBJ1-2, with no clear D. Trimming took off 3 bases at V and 3 bases at J, with 8 bases between the two ends. There are 13 residues in the CDR3. Per the germline V gene, CDR1 is LNHNV and CDR2 is YYDKDF (reference sequence). The CDR3 is CATSRTDHYGYTF. The CDR3 DNA follows: TGTGCCACCAGCAGGACGGACCACTATGGCTACACCTTC.

The J gene is TRBJ2-1, the V gene TRBV2; D possibly corresponds to TRBD1 (6 bases). The CDR3 runs to 14 residues. V was clipped by 8 bases and J by 3 bases, with 14 bases between them. In germline, CDR1 is SNHLY, CDR2 FYNNEI. CDR3 amino acids: CASSWDTRYNEQFF. CDR3 sequence (DNA): TGTGCCAGCTCATGGGACACCCGCTACAATGAGCAGTTCTTC.

This clonotype was found a few times. The gene calls are TRBV20-1 and TRBJ1-1; D ambiguous. The CDR3 contains 13 residues. V shed 5 bases and J shed 2 bases, with 12 bases lying between them. The germline gives CDR1 DFQATT, CDR2 SNEGSKA (reference sequence). CDR3 sequence (DNA): TGCAGTGCTCCCTCACAGCCTAACACTGAAGCTTTCTTT. Protein product: CSAPSQPNTEAFF.

The V gene is TRBV11-2, the J gene TRBJ2-3; D is possibly TRBD1 or TRBD2 (5 bases each). V was cut by 5 bases and J by 4 bases, with 13 bases left in between. In germline, CDR1 is SGHAT, CDR2 FQNNGV. This CDR3 comprises 14 residues. CDR3 sequence reads: CASSASRDPDTQYF. The CDR3 DNA reads as TGTGCCAGCAGCGCGTCTCGGGACCCAGATACGCAGTATTTT.

The V gene is TRBV7-9, the J gene TRBJ1-2; possible D gene TRBD1, 5 bases. The CDR3 loop spans 15 amino acids. CDR1 is SEHNR, CDR2 FQNEAQ, per germline (reference sequence). Trimming shortened V by 4 bases and J by 8 bases, and 20 bases separated the two germline ends. The CDR3 nucleotides read TGTGCCAGCAGCTCAGGCCCAGGGTCTGGTTCGGGCTACACCTTC. Its protein product is CASSSGPGSGSGYTF.

The chain is built from TRBV12-3 or TRBV12-4 and TRBJ1-2; 7 nucleotides agree with TRBD1. The ends lost 6 bases at V and 3 bases at J; junction bases unmatched: 4. The CDR3 is 13 amino acids. The DNA of the CDR3 is TGTGCCAGCAGACCCACAGGGGACTATGGCTACACCTTC. This gives the protein CASRPTGDYGYTF.

The chain combines TRBV5-1 with TRBJ2-3; unclear D gene. This CDR3 spans 14 amino acids. V was cut by 2 bases and J by 4 bases, with 11 bases left in between. CDR1 is SGHRS, CDR2 YFSETQ, per germline. The CDR3 region is CASSFGQTADTQYF. Written as DNA, the CDR3 is TGCGCCAGCAGCTTCGGCCAAACGGCAGATACGCAGTATTTT.

The sample holds many counts of this clonotype. V and J are TRBV5-1 and TRBJ2-7; 8 bases agree with TRBD1. CDR1 and CDR2 from the germline V gene are SGHRS and YFSETQ. The ends lost 4 bases at V and 3 bases at J; junction bases unmatched: 3. The CDR3 runs 13 residues. DNA of the CDR3: TGCGCCAGCAGCGGCGGACAGGGCTACGAGCAGTACTTC. Translated, it gives CASSGGQGYEQYF.

The gene calls are TRBV6-2 or TRBV6-3 and TRBJ2-7; either TRBD1 or TRBD2 may fit D (5 bases each). From germline, CDR1 is MNHEY and CDR2 SVGEGT. This CDR3 has 13 residues. V lost 7 bases and J 6 bases, leaving 16 bases between the germline ends. The CDR3 loop is CASTVSDGTEQYF. CDR3 nucleotide sequence: TGTGCCAGCACGGTGTCAGACGGGACCGAGCAGTACTTC.

This clonotype appeared a few times. V usage is TRBV20-1 and J usage is TRBJ2-3, with 10 bases fitting TRBD2. V shed 6 bases and J 0 bases; nucleotides not matched to a gene: 3. The CDR3 loop spans 14 amino acids. CDR1 and CDR2 (germline): DFQATT, SNEGSKA (reference sequence). CDR3 protein: CSAGTSESTDTQYF. CDR3 DNA sequence: TGCAGTGCCGGGACTAGCGAGAGCACAGATACGCAGTATTTT.

V gene TRBV11-2 combines with J gene TRBJ2-3; unclear D gene. The CDR3 length is 13 residues. The germline V gene has CDR1 SGHAT and CDR2 FQNNGV. V was cut by 3 bases and J by 2 bases, with 6 bases left in between. For the CDR3, the DNA is TGTGCCAGCAGCTTCTACTTCACAGATACGCAGTATTTT. Translated: CASSFYFTDTQYF.

This clonotype has only a few counts. DNA for the CDR3: TGTGCCAGCAGCTCAGACTATCTAGGGCTCAAGCAGTACTTC. Amino acid sequence: CASSSDYLGLKQYF. The genes are TRBV5-6 and TRBJ2-7; TRBD2 might be the D (5 bases). V lost 3 bases, J lost 8 bases, and 18 bases lay in between. In germline, CDR1 is SGHDT, CDR2 YYEEEE. The CDR3 runs 14 residues.

J is TRBJ2-7 and V is TRBV20-1; maybe TRBD1 (5 bases). CDR3 length: 15 amino acids. The V end was cut by 1 base, the J end by 5 bases, with 18 bases between. CDR1 is DFQATT, CDR2 SNEGSKA, per germline (reference sequence). CDR3 sequence: CSARGAGQGDHEQYF. The CDR3 bases are TGCAGTGCTAGAGGAGCTGGGCAGGGTGACCACGAGCAGTACTTC.

Ten or more counts support this clonotype. The genes are TRBV12-3 or TRBV12-4 and TRBJ2-7, with D maybe TRBD2 (5 bases). V was trimmed by 2 bases and J by 9 bases, leaving 14 bases between them. This CDR3 has 13 residues. The chain's CDR3 is CASSLMGETGQYF. DNA for the CDR3: TGTGCCAGCAGTTTAATGGGAGAAACTGGGCAGTACTTC.

The rearrangement uses TRBV24-1 and TRBJ1-1; D is uncertain. Trimming shortened V by 2 bases and J by 8 bases, and 14 bases separated the two germline ends. This CDR3 contains 14 residues. From germline, CDR1 is KGHDR and CDR2 SFDVKD. CDR3 loop: CATSDSRGSAEAFF. The CDR3 DNA follows: TGTGCCACCAGTGATTCACGCGGGAGCGCCGAAGCTTTCTTT.

The rearrangement uses TRBV20-1 and TRBJ2-3; D uncertain. The CDR3 consists of 13 residues. Germline loops: CDR1 DFQATT, CDR2 SNEGSKA (reference sequence). Trimming pared 4 bases from V and 7 bases from J, leaving 15 bases between. CDR3 amino acids: CSAKGPRKNTQYF. The CDR3 region has the DNA TGCAGTGCTAAGGGCCCTAGGAAGAATACGCAGTATTTT.

V and J are TRBV5-1 and TRBJ2-3; 7 bases fit TRBD2. The CDR3 contains 14 residues. Trimming removed 7 bases from V and 2 bases from J; junction bases left unmatched: 7. Looked up from germline, CDR1 is SGHRS and CDR2 is YFSETQ. DNA for the CDR3: TGCGCCAGCGGGAGCGGGATTATCACAGATACGCAGTATTTT. Protein sequence: CASGSGIITDTQYF.